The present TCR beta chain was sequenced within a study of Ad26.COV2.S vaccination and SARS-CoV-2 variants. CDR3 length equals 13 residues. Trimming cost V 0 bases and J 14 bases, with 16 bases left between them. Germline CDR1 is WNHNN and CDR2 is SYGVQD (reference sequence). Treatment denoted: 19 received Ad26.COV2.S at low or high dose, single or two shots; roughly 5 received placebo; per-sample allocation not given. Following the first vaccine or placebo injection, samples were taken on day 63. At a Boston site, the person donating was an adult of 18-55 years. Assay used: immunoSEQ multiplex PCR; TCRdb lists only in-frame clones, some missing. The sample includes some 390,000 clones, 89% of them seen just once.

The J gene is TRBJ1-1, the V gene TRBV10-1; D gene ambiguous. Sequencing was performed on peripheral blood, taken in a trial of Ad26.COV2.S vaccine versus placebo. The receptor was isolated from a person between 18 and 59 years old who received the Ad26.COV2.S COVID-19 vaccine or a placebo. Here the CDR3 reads CASSESMAARFFF. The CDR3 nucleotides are TGCGCCAGCAGTGAGTCCATGGCGGCACGTTTCTTCTTT.